This entry is about one T cell receptor (beta chain). Its antigen is unknown. Base quality data are lacking; no much larger clone is found one base away. Library generation was performed with the immunoSEQ multiplex PCR assay. For the multiplex PCR, a mixture combining 60 forward primers for TCR Vbeta segments and 13 reverse primers for TCR Jbeta segments was used. A multiplex PCR assay on genomic DNA amplified the CDR3 region of rearranged TCR beta genes. On the Illumina HiSeq System, the amplified TCR beta libraries were sequenced as 87-base-pair reads. In the authors' own workflow: In a later analysis, tens of millions of unique TCR beta chains were counted across the roughly 610 repertoires, and approximately 11 million of these chains were shared by at least two donors. To remove PCR and sequencing errors, raw reads were error-corrected and collapsed into unique sequences using a nearest-neighbor algorithm that merged closely related sequences. Alignment of CDR3 sequences to IMGT reference sequences was used to assign V, D and J gene segments. For a sequence to be retained, at least a six-nucleotide match to both a V gene segment and a J gene segment was required. A rearrangement was called productive if the CDR3 had no stop codons and remained in frame with V and J, and every other rearrangement was called non-productive. Following IMGT convention, CDR3 was defined as the stretch from the second conserved V-encoded cysteine to the conserved J-encoded phenylalanine. The earlier analysis of 587 of the donors excluded any sequence lacking an unambiguous match to a single V gene segment. In an earlier analysis of about 590 of the donors, a V segment was called functional when productive rearrangements were above 56.7%, and segregating when the standard deviation between donors exceeded 5%. A statistical classification framework was built for diagnosing cytomegalovirus status from the catalog of TCR beta chain sequences. V and J gene assignment, in a later analysis, came from comparing TCR nucleotide sequences with IMGT/GENE-DB human TR gene sequences. In a later analysis, CDR3 sequences and most-parsimonious VDJ recombination scenarios were assigned using the TCRdist pipeline. In a later analysis, each TCR beta chain was defined by its CDR3 amino acid sequence together with its V-gene family, and reads lacking a unique V-gene family were excluded. As a way to deal with suspected cross-contamination and a sequencing artifact, a later analysis dropped over 550 nucleotide sequences that were highly shared and had low generation probability. A later analysis calculated a clonal expansion index for each public chain from normalized within-repertoire ranks of inferred template counts. A later analysis computed generation probabilities with a VDJ recombination model fitted to out-of-frame rearrangements, and checked the results against IGoR. In a later analysis, TCR-TCR, TCR-HLA and TCR-CMV co-occurrence was scored with hypergeometric tests, and a repertoire-size bias correction was applied to TCR pairs. A later analysis estimated false discovery rates by permuting HLA or CMV assignments 20 times. A later analysis grouped co-occurring TCRs with DBSCAN, adding TCRdist sequence similarity when clustering within HLA-allele-positive subsets. Repertoires with fewer than 30,000 or more than 120,000 public chains, plus five repertoires with anomalous nucleotide sharing, were excluded from co-occurrence clustering. Here the immuneACCESS table is served through TCRdb, limited to in-frame sequences with V and J called. Missing clones are a known gap in these copies; in checked studies unresolved V genes cover under half, and the rest lacks a known reason. V and J calls and clone size come straight from that table; D and trimming were deduced from the DNA. Across this sample there are 150,000 to 200,000 clones, with over 75% seen only once. Of the sample, around 0.21% falls within the top ten clones.

Via the germline V gene, CDR1 is SGHDT and CDR2 YYEEEE. From the cysteine through the phenylalanine, the CDR3 covers 15 amino acids. Only the CDR3 part of the read is kept: 45 bases, read in frame from the first base. V drops 1 base and J drops 3 bases, leaving 14 bases in between. In total, 630 or so healthy bone marrow donors made up the cohort. At the time of sampling, all cohort members were nominally healthy, though unrecorded immune exposures were likely present. The donor tested CMV seronegative, placing the donor among the 352 seronegative members of the cohort. Every donor gave a peripheral blood sample, and the peripheral blood mononuclear cells from that sample were used for TCR beta sequencing. Genomic DNA extraction from the blood cell samples was performed with the Qiagen DNeasy Blood Extraction Kit. This sample is part of a study of cytomegalovirus exposure and HLA in healthy donors (dated by TCRdb to 2016 to 2017). Notes on the research overall: In an earlier analysis of fewer than 750 of the donors, 250 to 300 Gb of sequence data and 90 million to 120 million unique TCR beta sequences from 150 million to 200 million T cells were reported. An early release that covered more than 550 HLA-typed donors contained 300 to 350 gigabases of sequencing data and 70 million to 100 million unique TCR sequences. The genetic ancestry cluster associated with self-reported Caucasian donors included around four fifths of the approximately 410 genotyped donors. The study aimed to test whether signatures of past pathogen exposure could be identified by cataloging public T cell receptors. Using immunosequencing, the study profiled T cell repertoires from around 680 subjects and related those repertoires to cytomegalovirus serostatus. In addition to the first cohort of 666 subjects, a separate validation cohort of over 90 different subjects was used. High-throughput TCR immunosequencing, statistical association of individual TCRs with disease status, and machine learning were combined to predict cytomegalovirus infection status. A later analysis re-examined previously published TCR beta repertoires from over 500 donors and added high-resolution HLA genotyping to investigate patterns of TCR occurrence. The later analysis used no new phenotypic data to find candidate immune exposures, relying instead on TCR beta sequences and their occurrence across donors. An earlier analysis of nearly 600 of the donors applied high-throughput TCR beta sequencing to assess whether each TCR beta V gene segment acted as functional or pseudogenic. Donor age, sex, ethnicity and CMV serostatus were compiled alongside the repertoire data. Genome-wide SNP genotypes for about 60% of the 666 donors were used in a later genetic analysis, which treated that subset as a discovery cohort. All discovery cohort repertoires had been generated on a single sequencing platform. Both class I and class II loci were covered by HLA typing, at four-digit resolution. The number of typed donors differed by locus: about 629-630 for A, B, C, DRB1 and DQB1; approximately 530 for DQA1; 606 for DPA1; and roughly 470 for DPB1. Roughly 5 DR-DQ haplotypes were handled as single units for association and clustering, since linkage in the cohort was strong. Among some 410 genotyped donors of the cohort, an average of roughly 230,000 unique TCR beta nucleotide sequences was sequenced per donor, of which 15% to 20% were non-productive. Points the paper makes about the study in general: A further reported finding was that TCR beta sequences accurately predicted the HLA-A and HLA-B alleles for most subjects in the first cohort. Immune exposure information for the cohort was limited to CMV serostatus. This cohort had only TCR beta chains sequenced, and the lack of alpha or paired-chain data limited which features could be detected. In vitro tests confirmed that a few of the cytomegalovirus-associated TCR beta chains recognize cytomegalovirus antigens. In a later genetic analysis, fewer N-insertions in productive TCRs were reported among donors in an Asian-associated ancestry cluster than the roughly 700-donor mean. Linkage disequilibrium might explain the correlated functional status among segregating V segments, but an unknown experimental factor could not be ruled out. Presence/absence analyses assumed roughly uniform sequencing depth across donors, an assumption that may not hold. Assigning TCR associations to individual alleles was difficult when HLA alleles, especially DR and DQ, strongly co-occurred. Because HLA typing was unavailable for some donors at each locus, only the typed subset was used in association tests. According to a later analysis, parvovirus B19, influenza, CMV and Epstein-Barr virus appeared linked to several top co-occurrence clusters. An earlier analysis of several hundred of the donors showed that most TCR beta V segments appeared in productive rearrangements either about 90% or about 30% of the time, which broadly matched IMGT annotations. V-gene and J-gene trimming of TCR beta chains was associated with a missense DCLRE1C variant in a later genetic analysis, and the association was replicated in an independent cohort. Most CMV-associated TCR beta chains appeared to be HLA-restricted in a later analysis, and the HLA associations seemed to be driven largely by CMV exposure. The classifier was reported to diagnose cytomegalovirus status with high specificity and sensitivity in both the original cohort and the validation cohort. The study gave a list of roughly 150 TCR beta chains associated with cytomegalovirus. Most TCR sequences were seen in very few donors, while some public TCRs were found in many individuals. The authors suggested that the approach could potentially be extended to other disease states and immunological phenotypes. Compared with equally common non-associated chains, HLA-associated TCR beta chains in a later analysis were more clonally expanded and had lower generation probabilities. Specific HLA alleles were associated with over 15,000 TCR beta sequences at a false discovery rate of 0.05 in a later analysis. Because counts were too low, seventeen rarely observed V segments, including chromosome 9 orphons, were excluded from the earlier analysis of some 590 of the donors. A cluster of highly shared sequence variants was judged likely to represent a technical artifact of the sequencing pipeline. In a later analysis, the rate of TCR association differed among HLA loci, with DRB1 alleles having the most associated TCRs and HLA-C alleles having the fewest. Some IMGT-functional V segments, including TRBV6-2 and TRBV6-3, could not be told apart with the 87-base-pair reads, so those segments were excluded.

Sequenced material: PBMCs. The TCR comes from a girl less than two years old in good health and CMV-seronegative. The chain links TRBV5-6 with TRBJ2-7, with the D gene too uncertain to name. The nucleotide sequence reads TGTGCCAGCAGCTTGTTCCACGAGGCTCTCTACGAGCAGTACTTC. It encodes CASSLFHEALYEQYF.